This T cell receptor (beta chain) was profiled in a study of blood T cells in healthy people across ages. A note on this clonotype: Its antigen is not known.

General observations from the study: Higher diversity and more naive CD4+ cells were features of long-lived donors, compared to aged donors.

Each donor was a healthy Caucasian individual from Russia, aged 6 to 90. Using a J-beta primer mix together with a sample-barcoded 5' primer, a second PCR was run for about 6 to 11 cycles. MiXCR was run by TCRdb on the 5' RACE reads, yielding one entry per CDR3 protein. Altogether around 1,100,000 distinct CDR3 sequences are present, under 40% being singletons, with the ten largest covering about an eighth. This sequence was found in a young man in good health. The sequencing input was blood.

As DNA, the CDR3 is TGTGCCAGCAGGCGAACAGGGCCGTCCTACAATGAGCAGTACTTC. It yields the protein CASRRTGPSYNEQYF. J is TRBJ2-1 and V is TRBV12-3 or TRBV12-4; D perhaps matches TRBD1 (6 bases). The J call may be in error: the DNA end matches TRBJ2-7 better. The CDR3 sequence is 15 residues long.